A selection of T cell receptor beta chains follows, all from one sample in a study of T cells in localized non-small cell lung cancer. Sequencing used immunoSEQ multiplex PCR; TCRdb keeps in-frame clones, though not all of them. The profile shows about 33,000 clones, about four fifths of them singletons. Sequenced here: peripheral blood, sampled before any cancer treatment. The receptor set was obtained from a male donor at least 60 years old with stage II squamous cell lung carcinoma. Both conserved end residues are part of each CDR3. D genes are given only for firm matches. Expanded clones get a size class; other rows say once, few or many, or leave the size out.

clone_size | cdr3_length | j_call | v_call | d_call | cdr3_nt | cdr3_aa
- | 15 | TRBJ1-1 | TRBV18 | - | TGTGCCAGTTCACCACCGCCGGGTGTTGCCCTTGAAGCTTTCTTT | CASSPPPGVALEAFF
- | 13 | TRBJ1-6 | TRBV6-1 | - | TGTGCCAGCAGTGAAGCGCAGGGTTCACCCCTCCACTTT | CASSEAQGSPLHF
few | 12 | TRBJ1-5 | TRBV6-1 | - | TGTGCCAGCAGTGATAGCAATCAGCCCCAGCATTTT | CASSDSNQPQHF
- | 16 | TRBJ1-2 | TRBV18 | TRBD1 | TGTGCCAGCTCACCTTCGGGACAGTTAGCTAACTATGGCTACACCTTC | CASSPSGQLANYGYTF
- | 16 | TRBJ2-3 | TRBV9 | - | TGTGCCAGCAGCGTTGTCACTGGTCTGGGCACAGATACGCAGTATTTT | CASSVVTGLGTDTQYF
few | 16 | TRBJ2-3 | TRBV5-4 | - | TGTGCCAGCAGCTTGCCCCCAAGTGGGCCCACAGATACGCAGTATTTT | CASSLPPSGPTDTQYF
- | 14 | TRBJ2-1 | TRBV6-5 | TRBD2 | TGTGCCAGCAGCCGGGGGGGGGCGCAGCGTGAGCAGTTCTTC | CASSRGGAQREQFF
- | 15 | TRBJ1-2 | TRBV7-2 | - | TGTGCCAGCAGCTTTAAGACAGGACCTGTGAGTGGCTACACCTTC | CASSFKTGPVSGYTF
- | 14 | TRBJ1-1 | TRBV10-3 | - | TGTGCCATCAGTGAGCGGGGGGGGTACACTGAAGCTTTCTTT | CAISERGGYTEAFF
once | 15 | TRBJ2-2 | TRBV6-1 | TRBD1 | TGTGCCAGCAGTAGACAGGGGGCTGTCGTCGGGGAGCTGTTTTTT | CASSRQGAVVGELFF
- | 14 | TRBJ1-4 | TRBV19 | TRBD1 | TGTGCCAGTAGTTCAACAGGGGGAATTGAAAAACTGTTTTTT | CASSSTGGIEKLFF
- | 14 | TRBJ2-5 | TRBV18 | - | TGTGCCAGCTCACCTAACACAGGGCTAGAGACCCAGTACTTC | CASSPNTGLETQYF
once | 16 | TRBJ2-2 | TRBV5-4 | TRBD1 | TGTGCCAGCAGTCCGTCCGGGACAGGGGGCGGCGGGGAGCTGTTTTTT | CASSPSGTGGGGELFF
- | 14 | TRBJ2-3 | TRBV27 | - | TGTGCCAGCAGTTATGGGGGTCGCACAGATACGCAGTATTTT | CASSYGGRTDTQYF
- | 13 | TRBJ1-2 | TRBV19 | - | TGTGCCAGTAGTATAGCGCCCGACTATGGCTACACCTTC | CASSIAPDYGYTF
- | 17 | TRBJ2-3 | TRBV11-3 | TRBD1 | TGTGCCAGCAGCTTTGGGGACGACCGGGACAGAGTTGATACGCAGTATTTT | CASSFGDDRDRVDTQYF